The rows below give T cell receptor beta chains drawn from one sample of a study of shared clonotypes between healthy human individuals. The protocol was immunoSEQ multiplex PCR, while the TCRdb copy is restricted to in-frame clones and leaves out a portion. The sample lists approximately 340,000 clones; less than 75% were seen once. The specimen was memory CD4+ T cells sorted from blood. The receptors here all came from a man younger than 40 in good health. The CDR3 runs from the conserved cysteine through the conserved F or W. The D gene is left open where the match is weak. Not all rows give a size; the values are once, few, many and, for expanded clones, a class.

j_call	clone_size	v_call	d_call	cdr3_aa	cdr3_nt
TRBJ2-4	-	TRBV19	TRBD1	CASSIQGAQNIQYF	TGTGCCAGTAGTATACAGGGGGCCCAAAACATTCAGTACTTC
TRBJ2-1	-	TRBV2	TRBD1	CASSGRDRSLNEQFF	TGTGCCAGCAGTGGCCGGGACAGGAGTCTTAATGAGCAGTTCTTC
TRBJ2-2	-	TRBV4-1	TRBD2	CASSPMTSGRNTGELFF	TGCGCCAGCAGCCCCATGACTAGCGGGAGGAACACCGGGGAGCTGTTTTTT
TRBJ2-1	-	TRBV25-1	-	CASSEGGSGAYNEQFF	TGTGCCAGCAGTGAAGGGGGGTCCGGGGCATACAATGAGCAGTTCTTC
TRBJ2-7	-	TRBV11-3	-	CASSLGRGSYEQYF	TGTGCCAGCAGCTTAGGGCGGGGCTCCTACGAGCAGTACTTC
TRBJ2-7	once	TRBV7-8	-	CASSLGPRIPYEQYF	TGTGCCAGCAGCTTAGGGCCTAGAATTCCCTACGAGCAGTACTTC
TRBJ2-3	-	TRBV5-1	TRBD2	CASSLDQGAHETSGRSTDTQYF	TGCGCCAGCAGCTTAGACCAGGGGGCCCACGAGACTAGCGGGAGATCGACAGATACGCAGTATTTT
TRBJ2-7	-	TRBV29-1	TRBD2	CSVSSGLFYEQYF	TGCAGCGTAAGTTCGGGACTATTCTACGAGCAGTACTTC
TRBJ2-5	-	TRBV11-2	-	CASSSTLTKETQYF	TGTGCCAGCAGCTCGACTCTTACCAAAGAGACCCAGTACTTC
TRBJ1-2	-	TRBV29-1	TRBD1	CSGWTGGDYGYTF	TGCAGCGGGTGGACAGGGGGCGACTATGGCTACACCTTC
TRBJ2-6	-	TRBV19	-	CASSISSGSGANVLTF	TGTGCCAGTAGTATATCTTCGGGCTCTGGGGCCAACGTCCTGACTTTC
TRBJ2-1	-	TRBV19	-	CASSIRSYNEQFF	TGTGCCAGTAGTATACGCTCCTACAATGAGCAGTTCTTC
TRBJ2-1	-	TRBV19	-	CASSSKGGGNEQFF	TGTGCCAGTAGTAGTAAGGGAGGGGGAAATGAGCAGTTCTTC
TRBJ2-2	few	TRBV5-1	-	CASSEPAGELFF	TGCGCCAGCAGCGAACCTGCGGGGGAGCTGTTTTTT
TRBJ1-1	once	TRBV5-4	-	CASSLAKSTMNTEAFF	TGTGCCAGCAGCTTGGCCAAGTCGACCATGAACACTGAAGCTTTCTTT
TRBJ2-7	-	TRBV19	TRBD1	CASSRTGERYEQYF	TGTGCCAGTAGCCGGACAGGGGAGAGGTACGAGCAGTACTTC
TRBJ2-2	-	TRBV28	TRBD2	CASSSAGEGTGELFF	TGTGCCAGCAGTTCGGCGGGAGAGGGCACCGGGGAGCTGTTTTTT
TRBJ1-3	few	TRBV19	-	CASSTSLHSGNTIYF	TGTGCCAGTAGTACCTCTCTACACTCTGGAAACACCATATATTTT
TRBJ2-1	-	TRBV5-5	TRBD2	CASSLITGGGYEQFF	TGTGCCAGCAGCTTGATCACGGGAGGGGGTTATGAGCAGTTCTTC
TRBJ2-2	-	TRBV6-1	-	CASRTEPSGELFF	TGTGCCAGCAGGACGGAGCCGTCCGGGGAGCTGTTTTTT
TRBJ2-7	-	TRBV19	-	CASKGREQYF	TGTGCCAGTAAGGGCCGCGAGCAGTACTTC
TRBJ2-7	-	TRBV19	-	CASSVGNEQYF	TGTGCCAGTAGTGTCGGGAACGAGCAGTACTTC
TRBJ2-7	few	TRBV10-3	-	CAISDSREREQYF	TGTGCCATCAGTGACAGTAGAGAGCGGGAGCAGTACTTC
TRBJ1-2	-	TRBV7-9	-	CASSLGVFGDGYTF	TGTGCCAGCAGCTTAGGTGTTTTCGGGGATGGCTACACCTTC
TRBJ1-4	-	TRBV18	-	CASSPGPHGLGELFF	TGTGCCAGCTCACCAGGGCCGCACGGCCTCGGGGAACTGTTTTTT
TRBJ1-1	-	TRBV14	-	CASSQARSAEAFF	TGTGCCAGCAGCCAAGCTCGGAGCGCTGAAGCTTTCTTT
TRBJ1-3	-	TRBV10-3	-	CAINSVSGNTIYF	TGTGCCATCAACAGCGTCTCTGGAAACACCATATATTTT
TRBJ2-5	few	TRBV15	-	CATSRGFDQETQYF	TGTGCCACCAGCAGGGGCTTCGACCAAGAGACCCAGTACTTC
TRBJ2-7	-	TRBV5-1	-	CASSFDSTYEQYF	TGCGCCAGCAGCTTTGATTCGACCTACGAGCAGTACTTC
TRBJ1-1	-	TRBV6-1	-	CASSEMGLGVTEAFF	TGTGCCAGCAGTGAAATGGGGCTGGGAGTCACTGAAGCTTTCTTT
TRBJ1-4	-	TRBV5-1	TRBD1	CASSTGTGYEKLFF	TGCGCCAGCAGCACCGGGACAGGTTATGAAAAACTGTTTTTT
TRBJ2-7	once	TRBV27	TRBD1	CASSLSGTGRYEQYF	TGTGCCAGCAGTTTATCGGGGACAGGGAGGTACGAGCAGTACTTC
TRBJ2-7	once	TRBV2	-	CASSVGQRYEQYF	TGTGCCAGCAGTGTCGGACAGAGATACGAGCAGTACTTC
TRBJ2-1	-	TRBV7-3	-	CASSVHPSYNEQFF	TGTGCCAGCAGCGTCCATCCCTCCTACAATGAGCAGTTCTTC
TRBJ2-3	-	TRBV10-3	TRBD2	CAIDPSGRASVNTDTQYF	TGTGCCATCGATCCTAGCGGGAGGGCCTCGGTGAACACAGATACGCAGTATTTT
TRBJ2-7	-	TRBV19	-	CASSILSSYEQYF	TGTGCCAGTAGTATCTTGAGCTCCTACGAGCAGTACTTC
TRBJ2-5	-	TRBV5-6	TRBD2	CASSATTGGSLETQYF	TGTGCCAGCAGCGCCACCACTGGCGGGAGTTTGGAGACCCAGTACTTC
TRBJ2-7	-	TRBV7-3	-	CASSRVGGDEQYF	TGTGCCAGCAGCCGCGTTGGTGGGGACGAGCAGTACTTC
TRBJ2-7	-	TRBV11-2	TRBD1	CASSRLRGTTTYEQYF	TGTGCCAGCAGCCGACTCAGGGGGACCACAACCTACGAGCAGTACTTC
TRBJ2-5	once	TRBV7-8	-	CASSLVSSQTQYF	TGTGCCAGCAGCTTAGTAAGCAGCCAGACCCAGTACTTC
TRBJ2-5	few	TRBV15	-	CATSRGGSAVETQYF	TGTGCCACCAGCAGAGGTGGGAGCGCGGTAGAGACCCAGTACTTC
TRBJ2-7	-	TRBV2	-	CASSVGAEYEQYF	TGTGCCAGCAGTGTCGGGGCAGAATACGAGCAGTACTTC
TRBJ2-5	-	TRBV5-6	-	CASSFWQGSETQYF	TGTGCCAGCAGCTTCTGGCAGGGGTCCGAGACCCAGTACTTC
TRBJ2-3	-	TRBV9	-	CASSVQPSTDTQYF	TGTGCCAGCAGCGTCCAGCCTAGCACAGATACGCAGTATTTT
TRBJ2-6	once	TRBV5-4	TRBD1	CASSLNRGLGGANVLTF	TGTGCCAGCAGCTTGAACAGGGGGCTAGGTGGGGCCAACGTCCTGACTTTC
TRBJ2-7	-	TRBV28	TRBD2	CASSFPGTSGSYEQYF	TGTGCCAGCAGTTTCCCGGGGACTAGCGGGAGTTACGAGCAGTACTTC
TRBJ2-4	-	TRBV2	-	CASSAALNIQYF	TGTGCCAGCAGTGCCGCCTTAAACATTCAGTACTTC
TRBJ2-5	-	TRBV7-2	TRBD2	CASERDLLETQYF	TGTGCCAGCGAGCGGGATCTTTTAGAGACCCAGTACTTC
TRBJ2-3	-	TRBV5-1	TRBD2	CASSRDRGVPDTQYF	TGCGCCAGCAGCAGGGACCGGGGGGTACCAGATACGCAGTATTTT
TRBJ1-1	few	TRBV29-1	-	CSARLGENTEAFF	TGCAGCGCCCGACTTGGCGAGAACACTGAAGCTTTCTTT
TRBJ2-5	-	TRBV18	TRBD1	CASSQDRGQETQYF	TGTGCCAGCTCGCAAGACAGGGGCCAAGAGACCCAGTACTTC
TRBJ2-1	-	TRBV9	TRBD2	CASSVEGTGGNEQFF	TGTGCCAGCAGCGTAGAGGGAACCGGGGGGAATGAGCAGTTCTTC
TRBJ2-3	-	TRBV9	-	CASSASLGRVTPHTDTQYF	TGTGCCAGCAGCGCGAGCTTGGGCAGGGTCACACCCCACACAGATACGCAGTATTTT
TRBJ1-5	-	TRBV6-6	-	CASSISNQPQHF	TGTGCCAGCAGCATCAGCAATCAGCCCCAGCATTTT
TRBJ2-7	-	TRBV30	-	CAWSVKSKSSYEQYF	TGTGCCTGGAGTGTAAAGTCAAAAAGCTCCTACGAGCAGTACTTC